This T cell receptor beta chain appears in the sequencing data of a study of CD8+CD57+ T cells in acquired aplastic anemia. Study-level findings and limits: Overlap between patients and controls comprised some 31 CD8+ CDR3 sequences. Levels of CD8+ Simpson's diversity were not significantly distinct in patients versus controls.

Genomic DNA, serving as template, underwent TCR beta VDJ and CDR3 profiling. One entry per CDR3 protein, called by TCRdb with MiXCR from the reads. The sample includes about 58,000 distinct CDR3 sequences, 55% to 70% of them seen just once. The sequenced patients had an expansion of CD8+CD57+ cells seen by flow cytometry. Among the patients, all had severe acquired aplastic anemia. No patient had been given any therapy when blood was sampled. As to this clonotype: What it recognizes is unknown.

Germline CDR1 is SGHTS and CDR2 is YDEGEE. Trimming removed 4 bases at V and 6 bases at J, with 17 bases between. This CDR3 has 14 amino acids. The sequence was collected from a human donor with aplastic anemia. Source material: sorted CD4+, CD8+, or CD8+CD57+ T cells (not recorded which) from PBMCs. V gene TRBV5-8 combines with J gene TRBJ2-7, with unresolved D. The CDR3: CASSLLPVFCEQYV. The CDR3 bases are TGTGCCAGCAGCCTACTCCCGGTCTTCTGCGAGCAGTACGTC.